A selection of T cell receptor beta chains follows, all from one sample in a study of cytomegalovirus exposure and HLA in healthy donors. Sequencing used immunoSEQ multiplex PCR; TCRdb keeps in-frame clones, though not all of them. Here the sample spans some 110,000 clones, over 65% being singletons. The sequenced material came from PBMCs. Every receptor here comes from a woman aged 45-59 years in good health and CMV-seropositive. Both conserved end residues are part of each CDR3.

v_call: TRBV19
cdr3_aa: CASSLHLQGSATNEKLFF

v_call: TRBV5-4
cdr3_aa: CASRKGTEETQYF

v_call: TRBV29-1
cdr3_aa: CSVEQGPNQPQHF

v_call: TRBV6-6
cdr3_aa: CASSTVMTGVYGYTF

v_call: TRBV7-2
cdr3_aa: CASSERQITDTQYF

v_call: TRBV19
cdr3_aa: CASSTGQGAGNTEAFF

v_call: TRBV9
cdr3_aa: CASSEQVNSYNEQFF

v_call: TRBV7-9
cdr3_aa: CASSLPAGDTDTQYF

v_call: TRBV28
cdr3_aa: CASSGGLSGANVLTF

v_call: TRBV5-1
cdr3_aa: CASSTGGPGDEQYF

v_call: TRBV30
cdr3_aa: CAWSMIRQGARGYTF

v_call: TRBV7-8
cdr3_aa: CASSSLTGGATNEKLFF

v_call: TRBV30
cdr3_aa: CAWSQGDAEAFF

v_call: TRBV5-1
cdr3_aa: CASSFLLGLAEETQYF

v_call: TRBV4-2
cdr3_aa: CASSQESGGVNEQYF

v_call: TRBV4-2
cdr3_aa: CASSQLTSGSNRELFF

v_call: TRBV30
cdr3_aa: CAWGGWQGAWGTEAFF

v_call: TRBV9
cdr3_aa: CASSVEVEGEAYNEQFF

v_call: TRBV6-1
cdr3_aa: CASSVGGLEKLFF

v_call: TRBV7-2
cdr3_aa: CASSPQGAQWAFF

v_call: TRBV9
cdr3_aa: CASRPGTGVNTEAFF

v_call: TRBV4-3
cdr3_aa: CASSQDYGRVNTEAFF

v_call: TRBV7-2
cdr3_aa: CASSSITGEKQFF

v_call: TRBV29-1
cdr3_aa: CSVEGTGSGANVLTF

v_call: TRBV18
cdr3_aa: CASSPTRDYGYTF

v_call: TRBV7-9
cdr3_aa: CASSLETGWSPLHF

v_call: TRBV30
cdr3_aa: CAWSVPRTGGNNSPLHF

v_call: TRBV7-6
cdr3_aa: CASSRDRGGGEQFF

v_call: TRBV28
cdr3_aa: CASSPRTFAYEQYF

v_call: TRBV13
cdr3_aa: CASSLKSGMGQGDTDTQYF

v_call: TRBV5-1
cdr3_aa: CASSLSGQLNQPQHF

v_call: TRBV11-3
cdr3_aa: CASSDRDRPVEQFF

v_call: TRBV5-4
cdr3_aa: CASSLGGDPTDTQYF

v_call: TRBV9
cdr3_aa: CASSVGVQGETQYF

v_call: TRBV30
cdr3_aa: CAWSGLAGVGRNNEQFF

v_call: TRBV5-5
cdr3_aa: CASRYWTANTEAFF

v_call: TRBV6-1
cdr3_aa: CASSVDWRTEAFF

v_call: TRBV20-1
cdr3_aa: CSAPGAGGYTF

v_call: TRBV30
cdr3_aa: CAWSRAGGSGNTIYF

v_call: TRBV4-1
cdr3_aa: CASSLSGTGYGQPQHF

v_call: TRBV30
cdr3_aa: CAWSGDTGNTEAFF

v_call: TRBV19
cdr3_aa: CASSRWTAMNTEAFF

v_call: TRBV30
cdr3_aa: CAGSGRAPNEQFF

v_call: TRBV11-1
cdr3_aa: CASSLGLDTQYF

v_call: TRBV9
cdr3_aa: CASSRGYEEAFF

v_call: TRBV6-1
cdr3_aa: CASSEPRQGANGYTF

v_call: TRBV28
cdr3_aa: CASSPQRQAPSDEQYF

v_call: TRBV19
cdr3_aa: CASSDGGGNSPLHF

v_call: TRBV6-1
cdr3_aa: CATRTGKNIQYF

v_call: TRBV7-8
cdr3_aa: CASSSTGQVSYNEQFF

v_call: TRBV4-1
cdr3_aa: CASSLGLAGLWETQYF

v_call: TRBV7-9
cdr3_aa: CASSPQTNTEAFF

v_call: TRBV9
cdr3_aa: CASSPNGQGRDEQYF

v_call: TRBV29-1
cdr3_aa: CSVEGQGGNYGYTF

v_call: TRBV9
cdr3_aa: CASSVAGQGYNEQFF

v_call: TRBV2
cdr3_aa: CASSDLGPVLSYGYTF

v_call: TRBV9
cdr3_aa: CASSVGTRSNNEQFF

v_call: TRBV6-1
cdr3_aa: CASSEAQGLYEQYF

v_call: TRBV7-2
cdr3_aa: CAIDRVGGYGYTF

v_call: TRBV11-2
cdr3_aa: CASSLDPFRQSLLTNYGYTF